The 20 T cell receptor beta chains in this list originate from one sample, sequenced in a study of blood T cell repertoires in COVID-19. Generated by immunoSEQ multiplex PCR, the TCRdb table keeps only in-frame clones and is missing some. This table has a few hundred thousand clones, 70% to 90% appearing once. Source material: PBMCs or T cells enriched from blood (not recorded which). Source of these receptors: a woman in her 30s who had recovered from COVID-19.

This chain links TRBV28 with TRBJ2-7; no definite D call. Per germline, CDR1 MDHEN and CDR2 SYDVKM. V shed 8 bases and J shed 0 bases, with 14 bases lying between them. The CDR3 is 14 residues long. The CDR3 protein is CASANLPSSYEQYF. CDR3 sequence (DNA): TGTGCCAGCGCCAATCTTCCGAGCTCCTACGAGCAGTACTTC.

This clone was seen more than once but under ten times. The V call is TRBV29-1, the J call TRBJ2-5, with D maybe TRBD2 (6 bases). The V and J ends lost 5 bases and 2 bases respectively, with 12 bases between them. CDR1 and CDR2 from the germline V gene are SQVTM and ANQGSEA. CDR3 length: 13 amino acids. CDR3 in DNA: TGCAGCGTTAGTCGGGGGAGTCAAGAGACCCAGTACTTC. It codes for CSVSRGSQETQYF.

The sample holds one count of this clone. CDR3 residues: CATSRDRRTGRFDEETQYF. CDR3 bases: TGTGCCACCAGCAGAGATCGAAGGACAGGGCGATTTGACGAAGAGACCCAGTACTTC. The chain couples TRBV15 to TRBJ2-5; 8 bases are a match to TRBD1. The CDR3 sequence is 19 residues long. V dropped 0 bases and J dropped 3; count of bases not matched to a gene: 15. Germline CDR1 LNHNV, CDR2 YYDKDF (reference sequence).

The J gene is TRBJ2-7, the V gene TRBV4-1, with TRBD1 matching over 8 bases. Germline V gene sequence: CDR1 MGHRA, CDR2 YSYEKL. The V and J ends lost 6 bases and 1 base, in that order; junction bases with no gene match: 8. The CDR3 contains 15 residues. This CDR3 reads CASRPDRTGSYEQYF. The CDR3 DNA reads TGCGCCAGCAGACCCGACCGGACAGGGTCCTACGAGCAGTACTTC.

V is TRBV5-1 and J is TRBJ2-3, with TRBD2 as a possible D gene (5 bases). V was cut by 2 bases and J by 4 bases, with 8 bases left in between. CDR3 length equals 13 residues. Germline V gene data show CDR1 as SGHRS and CDR2 as YFSETQ. CDR3 residues: CASSLRESDTQYF. The CDR3 region has the DNA TGCGCCAGCAGCTTACGGGAATCAGATACGCAGTATTTT.

The CDR3 coding sequence is TGTGCAAGTCGCCCACGTCGCGACAGGACGAACACTGAAGCTTTCTTT. The encoded protein is CASRPRRDRTNTEAFF. The chain recombines TRBV12-2 with TRBJ1-1; the table's D call, TRBD1, has no DNA check behind it. TRBV12-2 is labeled a pseudogene. The CDR3 runs 16 residues.

CDR3 coding DNA: TGTGCCAGCAGCTCCCCCTCCGGGACATTTAAGGAAGAGACCCAGTACTTC. This translates into CASSSPSGTFKEETQYF. The chain uses TRBV5-4 and TRBJ2-5, with a possible D match to TRBD1 (6 bases). The CDR3 runs 17 residues. Germline V gene data show CDR1 as SGHNT and CDR2 as YYREEE (reference sequence). Trimming pared 3 bases from V and 3 bases from J, leaving 21 bases between.

This clone was counted between two and nine times. The CDR3 here is CASRLSGGAEEQYF. The CDR3 nucleotides read TGTGCCAGCAGGCTTAGCGGGGGGGCGGAAGAGCAGTACTTC. This chain joins TRBV6-5 and TRBJ2-7, with 11 positions matching TRBD2. This CDR3 contains 14 residues. V trimming: 6 bases; J trimming: 7 bases; junction bases outside the gene matches: 8. The germline V gene has CDR1 MNHEY and CDR2 SVGAGI.

This chain links TRBV19 with TRBJ2-1; 7 bases fit TRBD2. Germline trimming cut 3 bases from V and 2 bases from J; bases unmatched to any gene: 4. CDR3 length equals 15 residues. Germline CDR1 is LNHDA and CDR2 is SQIVND (reference sequence). CDR3 DNA: TGTGCCAGTAGTATCCTAGCGGTTACCTACAATGAGCAGTTCTTC. As protein: CASSILAVTYNEQFF.

The chain employs TRBV16 and TRBJ1-2, with D hard to call. V was cut by 4 bases and J by 2 bases, with 14 bases left in between. CDR3 size: 15 residues. Germline V gives CDR1 KGHSY, CDR2 FQNENV. The CDR3 coding sequence is TGTGCCAGCAGCCCCCAGGTGGTTTGGAACTATGGCTACACCTTC. Its translation: CASSPQVVWNYGYTF.

The chain uses TRBV12-3 or TRBV12-4 and TRBJ2-7; possibly TRBD2 for D (6 bases). Trimming removed 3 bases at V and 9 bases at J, with 12 bases between. The CDR3 contains 12 residues. The CDR3 bases are TGTGCCAGCAGTTTCCGGGGGTTGGGGCAGTACTTC. Amino acids: CASSFRGLGQYF.

The gene calls are TRBV2 and TRBJ2-5; 10 bases line up with TRBD2. The trim removed 5 bases at V and 4 bases at J, leaving 10 bases unmatched. The CDR3 is 16 amino acids. The V gene's germline CDR1 is SNHLY and CDR2 FYNNEI. CDR3 nucleotide sequence: TGTGCCAGCAGTCTCCACGGGACTAGCGAGGGAGAGACCCAGTACTTC. Protein sequence: CASSLHGTSEGETQYF. The full variable domain, completed using reference TRBV2 and TRBJ2-5, is EPEVTQTPSHQVTQMGQEVILRCVPISNHLYFYWYRQILGQKVEFLVSFYNNEISEKSEIFDDQFSVERPDGSNFTLKIRSTKLEDSAMYFCASSLHGTSEGETQYFGPGTRLLVL.

The chain carries TRBV7-9 and TRBJ2-3, with D unclear. V dropped 6 bases and J dropped 4 bases, with 8 bases sitting between them. The CDR3 is 12 amino acids. Germline CDR1 and CDR2: SEHNR and FQNEAQ (reference sequence). CDR3 DNA sequence: TGTGCCAGCAGTTTTAAGCCAGATACGCAGTATTTT. Its translation is CASSFKPDTQYF.

This clone showed up just a few times. The chain links TRBV19 to TRBJ1-5; 8 nucleotides line up with TRBD1. This CDR3 has 13 residues. CDR1 LNHDA and CDR2 SQIVND come from the germline V gene (reference sequence). J lost 7 bases, V lost 6 bases, and 5 bases had no gene match. For the CDR3, the DNA is TGTGCCAGTAGCAGGGACAGGCAACAGCCCCAGCATTTT. Its protein is CASSRDRQQPQHF.

This clone was observed a handful of times. This sequence joins TRBV29-1 and TRBJ2-7; 8 nucleotides line up with TRBD1. CDR3 length: 14 amino acids. Germline V gene data show CDR1 as SQVTM and CDR2 as ANQGSEA. V was pared by 4 bases and J by 0 bases, with 5 bases of the junction left unmatched. The DNA of the CDR3 is TGCAGCGTTGTCGGACAGGGAATCTCCTACGAGCAGTACTTC. It encodes CSVVGQGISYEQYF.

The chain carries TRBV6-5 and TRBJ1-4; weak D call: TRBD1 (6 bases). Germline V gives CDR1 MNHEY, CDR2 SVGAGI. Trimming took off 7 bases at V and 7 bases at J, with 13 bases between the two ends. This CDR3 is built from 13 residues. CDR3 sequence (DNA): TGTGCCAGCACGCACAGGGCGGGTGAAAAACTGTTTTTT. This translates into CASTHRAGEKLFF.

V is TRBV9 and J is TRBJ1-3, with 11 nucleotides matching TRBD1. With V trimmed by 4 bases and J by 4 bases, 4 bases remained unmatched. The CDR3 runs 15 residues. CDR1 and CDR2 from the germline V gene are SGDLS and YYNGEE. Written as DNA, the CDR3 is TGTGCCAGCAGCCAGGACAGGGGGCAAGGAAACACCATATATTTT. Amino acid sequence: CASSQDRGQGNTIYF. Looking up the rest from reference TRBV9 and TRBJ1-3 gives the full variable domain: DSGVTQTPKHLITATGQRVTLRCSPRSGDLSVYWYQQSLDQGLQFLIQYYNGEERAKGNILERFSAQQFPDLHSELNLSSLELGDSALYFCASSQDRGQGNTIYFGEGSWLTVV.

The CDR3 bases are TGTGCCACCACAACGGAGGGGCGGGAGGGCCAGTACTTC. This encodes CATTTEGREGQYF. V usage is TRBV3-1 (or the pseudogene TRBV3-2) and J usage is TRBJ2-5, with TRBD2 matching 9 bases. The germline V gene has CDR1 LGHDT and CDR2 YNNKEL (reference sequence). Unmatched junction bases numbered 13, after V lost 10 bases and J lost 10 bases. This CDR3 region has 13 residues.

The chain links TRBV3-1 (or the pseudogene TRBV3-2) to TRBJ1-3, with a tentative D call TRBD1 (5 bases). Germline CDR1 LGHDT, CDR2 YNNKEL (reference sequence). The CDR3 totals 16 residues. The V and J ends lost 4 bases and 2 bases respectively, with 15 bases between them. The CDR3 coding sequence is TGTGCCAGCAGCCGCCATCATCCAGGGACTGGAAACACCATATATTTT. It translates to CASSRHHPGTGNTIYF.

The chain employs TRBV28 and TRBJ1-1; 9 nucleotides align to TRBD1. V dropped 3 bases and J dropped 5; count of bases not matched to a gene: 10. This CDR3 is built from 16 residues. The V gene's germline CDR1 is MDHEN and CDR2 SYDVKM. CDR3: CASSFPSTGGWTEAFF. For the CDR3, the DNA is TGTGCCAGCAGTTTTCCCTCTACAGGGGGCTGGACTGAAGCTTTCTTT.